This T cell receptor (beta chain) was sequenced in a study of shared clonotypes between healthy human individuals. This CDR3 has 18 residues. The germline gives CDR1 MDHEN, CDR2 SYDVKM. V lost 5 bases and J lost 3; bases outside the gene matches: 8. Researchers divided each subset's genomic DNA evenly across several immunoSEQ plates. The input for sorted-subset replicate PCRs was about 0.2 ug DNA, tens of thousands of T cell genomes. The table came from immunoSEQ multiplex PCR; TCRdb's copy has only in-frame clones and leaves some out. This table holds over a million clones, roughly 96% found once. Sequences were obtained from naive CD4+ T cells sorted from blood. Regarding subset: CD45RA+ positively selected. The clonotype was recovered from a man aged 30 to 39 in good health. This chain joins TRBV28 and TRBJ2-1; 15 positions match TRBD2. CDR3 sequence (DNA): TGTGCCAGCAGTCAGGGACTAGCGGGAGGTGGTCTCTACAATGAGCAGTTCTTC. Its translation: CASSQGLAGGGLYNEQFF.